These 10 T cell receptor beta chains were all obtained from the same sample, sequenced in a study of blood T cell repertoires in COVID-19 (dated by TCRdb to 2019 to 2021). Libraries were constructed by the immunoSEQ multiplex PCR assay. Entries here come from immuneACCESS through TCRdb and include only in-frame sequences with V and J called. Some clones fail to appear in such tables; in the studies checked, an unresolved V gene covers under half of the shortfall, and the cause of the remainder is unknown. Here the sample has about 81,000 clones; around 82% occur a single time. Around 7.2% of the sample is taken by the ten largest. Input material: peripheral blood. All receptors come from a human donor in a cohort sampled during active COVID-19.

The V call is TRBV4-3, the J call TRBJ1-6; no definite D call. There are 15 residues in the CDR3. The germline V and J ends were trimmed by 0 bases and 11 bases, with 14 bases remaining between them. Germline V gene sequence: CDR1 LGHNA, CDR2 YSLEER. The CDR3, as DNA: TGCGCCAGCAGCCAAGATGAGGTTGTGTTCGCACCCCTCCACTTT. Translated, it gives CASSQDEVVFAPLHF.

The CDR3 loop reads CASLSSGRGNSYEQYF. The DNA of the CDR3 is TGTGCCAGCCTCTCCAGCGGGCGGGGGAACTCCTACGAGCAGTACTTC. The gene calls are TRBV27 and TRBJ2-7; 7 bases fit TRBD2. The CDR3 contains 16 residues. Per the germline V gene, CDR1 is MNHEY and CDR2 is SMNVEV (reference sequence). Trimming took 8 bases from V and 0 from J; bases not matched to a gene: 13.

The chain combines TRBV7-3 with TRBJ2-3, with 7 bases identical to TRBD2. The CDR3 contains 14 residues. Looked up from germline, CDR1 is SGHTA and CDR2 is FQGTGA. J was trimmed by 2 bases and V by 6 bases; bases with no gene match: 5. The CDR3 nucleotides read TGTGCCAGCAGGGCTAAGCGGGACACAGATACGCAGTATTTT. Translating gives CASRAKRDTDTQYF. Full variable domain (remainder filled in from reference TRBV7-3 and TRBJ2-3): GAGVSQTPSNKVTEKGKYVELRCDPISGHTALYWYRQSLGQGPEFLIYFQGTGAADDSGLPNDRFFAVRPEGSVSTLKIQRTERGDSAVYLCASRAKRDTDTQYFGPGTRLTVL.

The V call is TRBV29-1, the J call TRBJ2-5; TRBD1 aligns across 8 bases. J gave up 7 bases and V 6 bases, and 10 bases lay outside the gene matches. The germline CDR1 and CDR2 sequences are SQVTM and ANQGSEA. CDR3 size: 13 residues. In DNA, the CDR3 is TGCAGCGTCGGACAGGGTGAAGGCGGGACCCAGTACTTC. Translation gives CSVGQGEGGTQYF.

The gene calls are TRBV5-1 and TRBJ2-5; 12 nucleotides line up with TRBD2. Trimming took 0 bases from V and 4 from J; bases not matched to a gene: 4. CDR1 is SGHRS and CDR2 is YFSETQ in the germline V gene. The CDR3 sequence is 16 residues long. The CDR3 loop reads CASSLAPSGGGETQYF. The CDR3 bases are TGCGCCAGCAGCTTGGCCCCTAGCGGGGGGGGAGAGACCCAGTACTTC.

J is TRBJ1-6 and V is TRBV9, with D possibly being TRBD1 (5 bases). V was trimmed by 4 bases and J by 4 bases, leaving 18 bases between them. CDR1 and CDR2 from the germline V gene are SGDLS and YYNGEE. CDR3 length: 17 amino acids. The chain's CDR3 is CASSFTPGQTYNSPLHF. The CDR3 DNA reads TGTGCCAGCAGCTTCACCCCCGGACAAACATATAATTCACCCCTCCACTTT.

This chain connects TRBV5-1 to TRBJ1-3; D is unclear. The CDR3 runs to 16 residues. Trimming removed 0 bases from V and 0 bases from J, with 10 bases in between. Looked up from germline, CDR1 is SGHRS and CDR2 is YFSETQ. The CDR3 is CASSLEVSGSGNTIYF. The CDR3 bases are TGCGCCAGCAGCTTGGAGGTTTCGGGCTCTGGAAACACCATATATTTT.

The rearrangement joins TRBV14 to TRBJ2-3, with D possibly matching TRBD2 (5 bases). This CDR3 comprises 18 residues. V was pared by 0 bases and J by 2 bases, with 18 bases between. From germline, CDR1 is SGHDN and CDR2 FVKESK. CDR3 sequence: CASSQEKLRTFLTDTQYF. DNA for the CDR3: TGTGCCAGCAGCCAAGAAAAACTTCGGACTTTCCTCACAGATACGCAGTATTTT.

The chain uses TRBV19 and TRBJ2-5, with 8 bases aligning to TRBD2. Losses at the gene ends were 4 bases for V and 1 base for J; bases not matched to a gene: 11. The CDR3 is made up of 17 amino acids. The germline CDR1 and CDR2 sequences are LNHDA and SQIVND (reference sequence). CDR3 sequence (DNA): TGTGCCAGTAGTAAAGAAGGCAGGCGGGGGGCCCAAGAGACCCAGTACTTC. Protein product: CASSKEGRRGAQETQYF. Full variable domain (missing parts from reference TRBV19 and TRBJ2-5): DGGITQSPKYLFRKEGQNVTLSCEQNLNHDAMYWYRQDPGQGLRLIYYSQIVNDFQKGDIAEGYSVSREKKESFPLTVTSAQKNPTAFYLCASSKEGRRGAQETQYFGPGTRLLVL.

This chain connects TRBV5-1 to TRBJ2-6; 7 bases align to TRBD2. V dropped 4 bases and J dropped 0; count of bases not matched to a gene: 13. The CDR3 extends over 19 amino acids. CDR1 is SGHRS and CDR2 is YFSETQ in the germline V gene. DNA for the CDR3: TGCGCCAGCAGCCACGATAGCGGGTCTTTTAACTCTGGGGCCAACGTCCTGACTTTC. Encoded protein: CASSHDSGSFNSGANVLTF.